The following is a T cell receptor beta chain sequence with its context. Assay: immunoSEQ multiplex PCR; the TCRdb copy retains only in-frame clones and omits some. The data contain 120,000 to 150,000 clones, around 80% of them singletons. The data were obtained in a study of blood T cell repertoires in COVID-19. Study-wide background: The United States, Italy and Spain provided the acute and convalescent COVID-19 samples.

The germline V gene encodes CDR1 SGDLS and CDR2 YYNGEE. V was shortened by 5 bases and J by 2 bases, with 20 bases between the two germline ends. The CDR3 totals 16 residues. The receptor's source is a man in his 60s with active or convalescent COVID-19. Sample: peripheral blood. This rearrangement joins TRBV9 to TRBJ2-7; D perhaps matches TRBD1 (6 bases). The CDR3 is CASRGEGMGHPYEQYF. CDR3 coding DNA: TGTGCCAGCAGGGGAGAGGGGATGGGACATCCCTACGAGCAGTACTTC.